The T cell receptor (beta chain) described here comes from a study of blood T cell repertoires in COVID-19. Study-level information: In each case, the material was cDNA or gDNA derived from T cells, B-cell-depleted T cells, or PBMCs.

Clones were read by immunoSEQ multiplex PCR, and TCRdb kept only the in-frame ones, dropping some. The sample gives about 73,000 clones, approximately 88% of which show up once; roughly 2.5% is in the top ten. This clone occurred once. The CDR3 contains 12 residues. V lost 1 base and J 6 bases, leaving 4 bases between the germline ends. The germline CDR1 and CDR2 sequences are LGHDT and YNNKEL (reference sequence). The V gene is TRBV3-1 (or the pseudogene TRBV3-2), the J gene TRBJ2-1; D gene ambiguous. The origin of this receptor is a man aged 80 or over with active or convalescent COVID-19. Sequenced sample: peripheral blood. In DNA form, the CDR3 reads TGTGCCAGCAGCCAAGTAGCCAATGAGCAGTTCTTC. It specifies CASSQVANEQFF.